This T cell receptor (beta chain) was identified in a study of OX40 agonist ivuxolimab in advanced cancers. About the research overall: Treatment of patients was with ivuxolimab, an agonistic anti-OX40 (CD134) antibody. Averaging roughly 60 years in age, with a range of roughly 20 to 90, the cohort was approximately 83% male.

Study-wide results and limits: CD4+ and CD8+ blood T cells expanded clonally by week 6 at 0.1 to 3.0 mg/kg. Antigen specificity of clonally expanded peripheral T cells was not established.

About this clone itself: Its target is not known.

Some clones are missing from TCRdb's copy, which holds only in-frame ones; the method was immunoSEQ multiplex PCR. The sample records approximately 60,000 clones, about four fifths being singletons. This CDR3 region has 16 residues. V shed 5 bases, J shed 7 bases, and the junction held 8 bases outside the gene matches. Looked up from germline, CDR1 is SGHVS and CDR2 is FNYEAQ. This receptor was taken from an adult with an advanced solid tumor such as melanoma, head and neck, liver or kidney cancer. The sequences come from CD4+ or CD8+ T cells sorted from blood, collected in a trial of the OX40 agonist ivuxolimab. The rearrangement joins TRBV7-6 to TRBJ2-3; 14 nucleotides line up with TRBD2. The CDR3 spells CASSKTSGGAWNTQYF. As DNA, the CDR3 is TGTGCCAGCAGCAAGACTAGCGGGGGGGCCTGGAATACGCAGTATTTT. The full variable domain, in which reference TRBV7-6 and TRBJ2-3 provide the parts outside the CDR3, is GAGVSQSPRYKVTKRGQDVALRCDPISGHVSLYWYRQALGQGPEFLTYFNYEAQQDKSGLPNDRFSAERPEGSISTLTIQRTEQRDSAMYRCASSKTSGGAWNTQYFGPGTRLTVL.